This is a list of T cell receptor beta chains from one sample in a study of blood T cell repertoires in COVID-19. Profiled with immunoSEQ multiplex PCR; TCRdb holds only in-frame clones, not every one. This repertoire shows more than 75,000 clones, 86% found once; its top ten account for 1.2%. The sample comprised peripheral blood. These TCRs come from a man aged 80 or over with active or convalescent COVID-19. Both conserved end residues are part of each CDR3. Fields, in order: D gene, J gene, clone size, V gene, CDR3 DNA, CDR3 protein. The D gene is left open where the match is weak. Expanded clones get a size class; other rows say once, few or many, or leave the size out.

TRBD1,TRBJ1-5,once,TRBV18,TGTGCCAGCTCAACAGGGGGCGCGGGTCAGCCCCAGCATTTT,CASSTGGAGQPQHF
TRBD2,TRBJ2-3,NA,TRBV27,TGTGCCAGCAGTCCTCTAGCGGTACTTAGCACAGATACGCAGTATTTT,CASSPLAVLSTDTQYF
NA,TRBJ2-1,NA,TRBV24-1,TGTGCCACCAGTGACCCGTCGACGGATACTACCTACAATGAGCAGTTCTTC,CATSDPSTDTTYNEQFF
TRBD2,TRBJ2-3,NA,TRBV25-1,TGTGCCAGCAGTGTAGCGGGAGGGCGGGGCACAGATACGCAGTATTTT,CASSVAGGRGTDTQYF
NA,TRBJ1-1,NA,TRBV27,TGTGCCAGCAGTTTATACCCGGGAGGGAACACTGAAGCTTTCTTT,CASSLYPGGNTEAFF
TRBD1,TRBJ2-5,NA,TRBV5-1,TGCGCCAGCAGCTTGGTTGGGGGGACAGGGAACTCCCAAGAGACCCAGTACTTC,CASSLVGGTGNSQETQYF
TRBD2,TRBJ2-5,NA,TRBV5-6,TGTGCCAGCAGCCCCGGACTAGGACAAGAGACCCAGTACTTC,CASSPGLGQETQYF
NA,TRBJ1-5,NA,TRBV19,TGTGCCAGTAGTCCGGACACCTATAGCAATCAGCCCCAGCATTTT,CASSPDTYSNQPQHF
TRBD2,TRBJ2-7,NA,TRBV7-9,TGTGCCAGCAGCCAAGGGACTAGCGGGCCCTACGAGCAGTACTTC,CASSQGTSGPYEQYF
TRBD2,TRBJ2-1,NA,TRBV27,TGTGCCAGCAGTTTACTTCCTAGCGGCCCTAACTCCTACAATGAGCAGTTCTTC,CASSLLPSGPNSYNEQFF
TRBD1,TRBJ1-3,NA,TRBV29-1,TGCAGCGTTGACCAGGGGGTTTATGGAAACACCATATATTTT,CSVDQGVYGNTIYF
NA,TRBJ2-1,NA,TRBV7-2,TGTGCCAGCAGCTTAGGTCCGCCGGGTACCTACAATGAGCAGTTCTTC,CASSLGPPGTYNEQFF
TRBD1,TRBJ1-6,NA,TRBV19,TGTGCCAGTAGTACCGGGGACAGGGGGAAGTCACCCCTCCACTTT,CASSTGDRGKSPLHF
NA,TRBJ2-2,NA,TRBV5-1,TGCGCCCGCAGCCCGGACACCGACACCGGGGAGCTGTTTTTT,CARSPDTDTGELFF
TRBD1,TRBJ2-7,NA,TRBV10-1,TGCGCCAGAAACCCCGGGACAGGAACCTACGAGCAGTACTTC,CARNPGTGTYEQYF
TRBD1,TRBJ1-4,NA,TRBV7-2,TGTGCCAGCAGCTTAGGACAGGGGGCAGCCGAAAAACTGTTTTTT,CASSLGQGAAEKLFF
NA,TRBJ2-7,NA,TRBV5-8,TGTGCCAGCAGCCTGGAGGGCAGGGGGATTAACGAGCAGTACTTC,CASSLEGRGINEQYF
NA,TRBJ1-5,NA,TRBV4-2,TGTGCCAGCAGCCAAGTTAGGGTGTCGAGCGGACAGCCTCTTCATCAGCCCCAGCATTTT,CASSQVRVSSGQPLHQPQHF
TRBD1,TRBJ2-2,NA,TRBV5-1,TGCGCCAGCAGCTTACAGGGGGCAACCGGGGAGCTGTTTTTT,CASSLQGATGELFF
NA,TRBJ1-5,once,TRBV12-5,TGTGCTAGTGGTTTGGGGCTTGGTCAGCCCCAGCATTTT,CASGLGLGQPQHF
TRBD2,TRBJ2-2,NA,TRBV18,TGTGCCAGCTCACCGGGAGCGGGAGTTAACACCGGGGAGCTGTTTTTT,CASSPGAGVNTGELFF
NA,TRBJ1-2,once,TRBV5-6,TGTGCCAGCAGGTTACAGGAATATGGCTACACCTTC,CASRLQEYGYTF
TRBD1,TRBJ2-3,NA,TRBV6-5,TGTGCCAGCAGACGACAGGGAACAGATACGCAGTATTTT,CASRRQGTDTQYF
TRBD1,TRBJ2-2,NA,TRBV13,TGTGCCAGCAGCTCGACAGGGGGCACCGGGGAGCTGTTTTTT,CASSSTGGTGELFF
TRBD1,TRBJ2-7,NA,TRBV6-2/TRBV6-3,TGTGCCAGCAGTAAACGGGGACAGGCCTACGAGCAGTACTTC,CASSKRGQAYEQYF
NA,TRBJ1-5,NA,TRBV30,TGTGCCTGGAGCAGCGGGGACACCGGTCAGCCCCAGCATTTT,CAWSSGDTGQPQHF
TRBD2,TRBJ2-1,NA,TRBV5-4,TGTGCCAGCAGTGCTGCCGGGACTAGCGGGAAAGGAGAGCAGTTCTTC,CASSAAGTSGKGEQFF